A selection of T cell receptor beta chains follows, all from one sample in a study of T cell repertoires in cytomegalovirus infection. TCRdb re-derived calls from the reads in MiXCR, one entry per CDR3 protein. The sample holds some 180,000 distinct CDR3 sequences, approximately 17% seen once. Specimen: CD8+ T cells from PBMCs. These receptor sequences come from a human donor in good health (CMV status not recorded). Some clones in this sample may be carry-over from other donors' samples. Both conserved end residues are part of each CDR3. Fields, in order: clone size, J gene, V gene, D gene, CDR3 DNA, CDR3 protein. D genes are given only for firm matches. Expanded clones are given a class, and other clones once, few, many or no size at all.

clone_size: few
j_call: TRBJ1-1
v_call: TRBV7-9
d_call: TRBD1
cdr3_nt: TGTGCCAGCAGGGACGGGGACAGGGGATGGACTGAAGCTTTCTTT
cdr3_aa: CASRDGDRGWTEAFF

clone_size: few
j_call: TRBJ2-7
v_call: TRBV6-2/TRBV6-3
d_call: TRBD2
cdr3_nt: TGTGCCACCTGGAGCGGGGGGCTCTCCTACGAGCAGTACTTC
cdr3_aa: CATWSGGLSYEQYF

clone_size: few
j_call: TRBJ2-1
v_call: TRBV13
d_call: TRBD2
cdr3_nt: TGTGCCAGCAGCTTAGCCCAACTTACTAGCGGGGGTTTGCTCGAGCAGTTCTTC
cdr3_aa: CASSLAQLTSGGLLEQFF

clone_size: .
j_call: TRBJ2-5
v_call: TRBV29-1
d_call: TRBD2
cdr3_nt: TGCAGCGGGGACTGGGCGGGGGGCCAAGAGACCCAGTACTTC
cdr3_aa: CSGDWAGGQETQYF

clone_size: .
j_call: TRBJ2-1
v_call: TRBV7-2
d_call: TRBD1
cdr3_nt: TGTGCCAGCAGCTTTAACAGGGGGCCCTACAATGAGCAGTTCTTC
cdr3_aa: CASSFNRGPYNEQFF

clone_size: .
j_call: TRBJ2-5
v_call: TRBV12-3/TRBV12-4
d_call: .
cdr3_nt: TGTGCCAGCAGTTTAGCTTCGGGGCAAGAGACCCAGTACTTC
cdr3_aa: CASSLASGQETQYF

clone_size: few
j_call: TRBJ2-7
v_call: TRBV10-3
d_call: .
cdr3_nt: TGTGCCATCAGTGGGGTAGGACAAACCTACGAGCAGTACTTC
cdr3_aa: CAISGVGQTYEQYF

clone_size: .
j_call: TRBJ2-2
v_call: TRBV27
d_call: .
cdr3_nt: TGTGCCAGCGGCACCCCTGGACAGTCGAACACCGGGGAGCTGTTTTTT
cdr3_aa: CASGTPGQSNTGELFF

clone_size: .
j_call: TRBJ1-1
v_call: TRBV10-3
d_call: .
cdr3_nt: TGTGCCATCAGTGATGTAAACAAGAGGACTGAAGCTTTCTTT
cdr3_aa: CAISDVNKRTEAFF

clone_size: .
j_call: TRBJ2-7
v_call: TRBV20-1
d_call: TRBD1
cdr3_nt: TGCAGTGCGGCAAGACAGGGGACCTCCTACGAGCAGTACTTC
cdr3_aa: CSAARQGTSYEQYF

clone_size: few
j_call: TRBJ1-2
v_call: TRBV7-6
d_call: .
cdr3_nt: TGTGCCAGCAGCACAGGACAGCCGAACTATGGCTACACCTTC
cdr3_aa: CASSTGQPNYGYTF

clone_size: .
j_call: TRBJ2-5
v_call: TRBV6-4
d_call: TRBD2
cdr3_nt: TGTGCCAGCAGTCCTAGCGGGGACCAAGAGACCCAGTACTTC
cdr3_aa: CASSPSGDQETQYF

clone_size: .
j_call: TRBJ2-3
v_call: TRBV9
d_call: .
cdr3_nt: TGTGCCAGCAGCACTACCGGGACTAGCACAGATACGCAGTATTTT
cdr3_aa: CASSTTGTSTDTQYF

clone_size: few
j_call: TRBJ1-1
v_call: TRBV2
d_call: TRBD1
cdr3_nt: TGTGCCAGCAGAACAGGACAGGGGGCTTCGGAAGCTTTCTTT
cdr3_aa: CASRTGQGASEAFF

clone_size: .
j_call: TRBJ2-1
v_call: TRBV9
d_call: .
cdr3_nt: TGTGCCAGCAGAGCCAGCCCCTCCTACAATGAGCAGTTCTTC
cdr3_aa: CASRASPSYNEQFF

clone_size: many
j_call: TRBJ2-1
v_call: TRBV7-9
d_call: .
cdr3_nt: TGTGCCAGCAGCTTAGCAGGGACCTACAATGAGCAGTTCTTC
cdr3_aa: CASSLAGTYNEQFF

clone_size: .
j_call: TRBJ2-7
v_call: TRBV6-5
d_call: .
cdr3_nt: TGTGCCAGCAGTTACTCGGACATATATAGGGAGCGCTACGAGCAGTACTTC
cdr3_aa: CASSYSDIYRERYEQYF

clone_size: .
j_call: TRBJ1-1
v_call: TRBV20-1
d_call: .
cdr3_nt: TGCAGTGCTAAGCAGACGGGCGGAGGACTTTCGAGCACTGAAGCTTTCTTT
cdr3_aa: CSAKQTGGGLSSTEAFF

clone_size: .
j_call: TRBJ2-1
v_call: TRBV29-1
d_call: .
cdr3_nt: TGCAGCGTCAACGTAGGGAATGAGCAGTTCTTC
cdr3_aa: CSVNVGNEQFF

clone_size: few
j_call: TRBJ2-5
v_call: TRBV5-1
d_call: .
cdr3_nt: TGCGCCAGCAGTCCCATGCAGTCCCAAGAGACCCAGTACTTC
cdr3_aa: CASSPMQSQETQYF

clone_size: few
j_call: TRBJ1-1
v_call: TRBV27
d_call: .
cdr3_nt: TGTGCCAGCAAAATTCTCGGGAACACTGAAGCTTTCTTT
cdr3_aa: CASKILGNTEAFF

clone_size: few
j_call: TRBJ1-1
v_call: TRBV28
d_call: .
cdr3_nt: TGTGCCAGCCGCCGGGGCGCTGAAGCTTTCTTT
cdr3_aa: CASRRGAEAFF

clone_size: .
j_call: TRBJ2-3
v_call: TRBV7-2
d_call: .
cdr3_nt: TGTGCCAGCAGCTTAGGCGGGGGAGGGGGGAGCACAGATACGCAGTATTTT
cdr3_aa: CASSLGGGGGSTDTQYF

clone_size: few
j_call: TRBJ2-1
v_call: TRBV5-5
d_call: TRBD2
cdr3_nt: TGTGCCAGCAGCTCCATAGCGGGGGAGGTCTACAATGAGCAGTTCTTC
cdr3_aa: CASSSIAGEVYNEQFF

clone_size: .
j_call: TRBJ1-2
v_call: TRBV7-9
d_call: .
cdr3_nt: TGTGCCAGCAGCCCACCTCGGGGGGGTAACTATGGCTACACCTTC
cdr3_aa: CASSPPRGGNYGYTF

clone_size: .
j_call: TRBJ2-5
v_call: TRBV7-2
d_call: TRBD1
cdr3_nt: TGTGCCAGCAGCTTCCGGGACAGGCTGGCCGAGACCCAGTACTTC
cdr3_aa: CASSFRDRLAETQYF

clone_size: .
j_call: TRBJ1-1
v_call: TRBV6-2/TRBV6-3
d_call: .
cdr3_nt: TGTGCCAGCCGAACTTACGGGACCGCGAACACTGAAGCTTTCTTT
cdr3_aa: CASRTYGTANTEAFF

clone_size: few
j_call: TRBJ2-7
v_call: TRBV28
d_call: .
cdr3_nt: TGTGCCAGCGCAGAGCTAGGGTCACCTCAAATTGGGCAGTACTTC
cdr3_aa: CASAELGSPQIGQYF

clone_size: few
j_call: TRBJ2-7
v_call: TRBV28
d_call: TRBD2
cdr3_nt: TGTGCCAGCAGTTTAAGGCCCGGGAGGTCGATCATCTACGAGCAGTACTTC
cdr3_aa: CASSLRPGRSIIYEQYF

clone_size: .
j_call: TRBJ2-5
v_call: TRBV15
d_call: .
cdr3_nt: TGTGCCACCAGCAGAACCATGGAGGGTGTGGAAGAGACCCAGTACTTC
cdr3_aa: CATSRTMEGVEETQYF

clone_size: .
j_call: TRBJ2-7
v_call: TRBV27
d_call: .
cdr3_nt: TGTGCCAGCGTTAACGGGACCGCGAGCTCCTACGAGCAGTACTTC
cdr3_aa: CASVNGTASSYEQYF

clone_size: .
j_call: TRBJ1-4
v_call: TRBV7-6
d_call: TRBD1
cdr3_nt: TGTGCCAGCAGCCGAGTCGGGACAGGGGAAAAACTGTTTTTT
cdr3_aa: CASSRVGTGEKLFF

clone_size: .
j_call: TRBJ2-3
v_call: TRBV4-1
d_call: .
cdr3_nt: TGCGCCAGCAGCCAAAGTGGTGGGGTAAACACACACGATACGCAGTATTTT
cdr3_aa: CASSQSGGVNTHDTQYF

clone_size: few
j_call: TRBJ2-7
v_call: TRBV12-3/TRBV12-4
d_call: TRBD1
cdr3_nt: TGTGCCAGCAGTTTTGAGGGGGCCTTTTACGAGCAGTACTTC
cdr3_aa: CASSFEGAFYEQYF

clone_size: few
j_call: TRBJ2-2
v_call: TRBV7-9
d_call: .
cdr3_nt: TGTGCCAGCAGCCTGGAACCTGGGGCCGGGGAGCTGTTTTTT
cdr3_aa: CASSLEPGAGELFF

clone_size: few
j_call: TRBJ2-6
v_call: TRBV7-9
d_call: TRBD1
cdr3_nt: TGTGCCAGCAGCGGGGGGACAGGGCCTGGGGCCAACGTCCTGACTTTC
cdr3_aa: CASSGGTGPGANVLTF

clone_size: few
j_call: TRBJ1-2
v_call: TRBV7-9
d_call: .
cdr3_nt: TGTGCCAGCAGCTTAGGACAGGCCAGGGATGGCTACACCTTC
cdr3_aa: CASSLGQARDGYTF

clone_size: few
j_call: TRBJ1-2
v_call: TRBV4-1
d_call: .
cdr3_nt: TGCGCCAGCAGCCAAGCTGGGGGGGACTATGGCTACACCTTC
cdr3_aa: CASSQAGGDYGYTF

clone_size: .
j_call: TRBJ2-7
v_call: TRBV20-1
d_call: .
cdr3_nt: TGCAGTGCTTTACGACAGCCACTCCGCTTC
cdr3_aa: CSALRQPLRF

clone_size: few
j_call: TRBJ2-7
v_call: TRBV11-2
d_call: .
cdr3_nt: TGTGCCAGCAGCTTAGATTTCGGTCTCTCCTACGAGCAGTACTTC
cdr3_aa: CASSLDFGLSYEQYF

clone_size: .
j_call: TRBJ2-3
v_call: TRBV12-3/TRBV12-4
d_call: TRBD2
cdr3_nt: TGTGCCAGCACCTACCTCAAGAGACTAGCGACAGATACGCAGTATTTT
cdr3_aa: CASTYLKRLATDTQYF

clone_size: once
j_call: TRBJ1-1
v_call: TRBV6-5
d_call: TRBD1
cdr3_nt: TGTGCCAGCGATACCAGGGGGCGAGGGACTGAAGCTTTCTTT
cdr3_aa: CASDTRGRGTEAFF

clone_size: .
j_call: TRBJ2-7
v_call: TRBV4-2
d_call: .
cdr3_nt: TGTGCCAGCAGCCAAGATCTACTATTGCCGATCTACGAGCAGTACTTC
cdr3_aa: CASSQDLLLPIYEQYF

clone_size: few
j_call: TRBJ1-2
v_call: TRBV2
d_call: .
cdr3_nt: TGTGCCAGCAGTCCACTGGACACCGGTTTGGGTGGCTACACCTTC
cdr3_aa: CASSPLDTGLGGYTF

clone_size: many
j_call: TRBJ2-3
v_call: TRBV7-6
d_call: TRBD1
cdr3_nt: TGTGCCAGCAGCGCCGGGACAGGGGTCGGTGCAGATACGCAGTATTTT
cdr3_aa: CASSAGTGVGADTQYF

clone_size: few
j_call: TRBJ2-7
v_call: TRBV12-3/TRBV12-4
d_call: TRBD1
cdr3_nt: TGTGCCAGCAGTTTGCTATACCGGGACAGGGGATTCTACGAGCAGTACTTC
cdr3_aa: CASSLLYRDRGFYEQYF

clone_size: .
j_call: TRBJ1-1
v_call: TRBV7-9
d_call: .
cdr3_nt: TGTGCCAGCAGCGTAGGGGTCAGGGAAGGAGCTTTCTTT
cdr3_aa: CASSVGVREGAFF